This entry lists 28 T cell receptor beta chains sequenced from one sample in a study of control samples from healthy donors and cancer patients. The assay was immunoSEQ multiplex PCR, and TCRdb's table has in-frame clones only and misses some. The sample has 95,000 to 100,000 clones; around 89% are singletons. Source material: blood. The receptors originated from a man aged 25 to 40 in good health.

The rearrangement uses TRBV27 and TRBJ2-3; TRBD2 agrees at 11 bases. Germline CDR1 is MNHEY and CDR2 is SMNVEV (reference sequence). The J segment lost 2 bases and the V segment lost 6 bases, leaving 16 bases of the junction unmatched. The CDR3 runs 19 residues. The CDR3 reads CASRSALAGGPITTDTQYF. The CDR3, as DNA: TGTGCCAGCAGGTCCGCCTTAGCGGGAGGGCCAATAACCACAGATACGCAGTATTTT.

The chain joins TRBV6-2 or TRBV6-3 to TRBJ2-5; 7 nucleotides agree with TRBD1. Looked up from germline, CDR1 is MNHEY and CDR2 is SVGEGT. Trimming at V came to 5 bases and at J to 1 base, leaving 4 bases not matched to a gene. The CDR3 is made up of 14 amino acids. CDR3 DNA sequence: TGTGCCAGCAGTCGTCAGGGGGTCCAAGAGACCCAGTACTTC. Protein sequence: CASSRQGVQETQYF.

The CDR3 region has the DNA TGTGCCAGCAGCGTAGGGGGGCCGGGCACTGAAGCTTTCTTT. As protein: CASSVGGPGTEAFF. V and J are TRBV9 and TRBJ1-1; tentatively, D is TRBD1 (6 bases). There are 14 residues in the CDR3. V was cut by 0 bases and J by 4 bases, with 10 bases left in between. Germline V CDR1 and CDR2: SGDLS, YYNGEE.

The genes are TRBV12-3 or TRBV12-4 and TRBJ1-4, with D maybe TRBD1 (6 bases). Trimming removed 2 bases from V and 5 bases from J, with 6 bases in between. The CDR3 contains 13 residues. CDR3 protein: CASSLQGNEKLFF. The CDR3 DNA follows: TGTGCCAGCAGTTTACAGGGGAATGAAAAACTGTTTTTT.

V usage is TRBV7-6 and J usage is TRBJ2-5; 8 positions agree with TRBD1. The V and J ends lost 1 base and 4 bases, in that order; junction bases with no gene match: 2. This CDR3 contains 14 residues. From germline, CDR1 is SGHVS and CDR2 FNYEAQ. CDR3 sequence: CASSLGTGIETQYF. CDR3 nucleotides: TGTGCCAGCAGCTTAGGGACAGGGATAGAGACCCAGTACTTC.

On this clone: A much larger clone differs from this one at a single base, so this may be a read error. Here the CDR3 DNA reads TGTGCCAGCAGCTTTAGACAGGGAAGCAGTTATGGCTACACCTTC. This sequence encodes CASSFRQGSSYGYTF. V gene TRBV7-2 combines with J gene TRBJ1-2, with 7 bases identical to TRBD1. Looked up from germline, CDR1 is SGHTA and CDR2 is FQGNSA. Unmatched junction bases numbered 9, after V lost 3 bases and J lost 5 bases. This CDR3 is built from 15 residues.

CDR3 nucleotides: TGTGCCAGCAGCGTGACTAGCGGGGGGTACACCGGGGAGCTGTTTTTT. As protein: CASSVTSGGYTGELFF. The V gene is TRBV7-2, the J gene TRBJ2-2; 13 bases fit TRBD2. V lost 5 bases and J lost 3; bases outside the gene matches: 3. This CDR3 is 16 amino acids long. Germline V CDR1 and CDR2: SGHTA, FQGNSA.

This chain connects TRBV29-1 to TRBJ1-1; unclear D gene. The germline CDR1 and CDR2 sequences are SQVTM and ANQGSEA. The CDR3 totals 15 residues. V lost 0 bases, J lost 4 bases, and 15 bases lay in between. The CDR3 reads CSVEESGLKGTEAFF. The DNA of the CDR3 is TGCAGCGTTGAAGAATCCGGGTTAAAGGGCACTGAAGCTTTCTTT.

A note on this clone: Distinct nucleotide sequences in the sample also encode this CDR3. The genes are TRBV11-2 and TRBJ1-1; D unclear. V was clipped by 1 base and J by 0 bases, with 3 bases between them. CDR1 and CDR2 from the germline V gene are SGHAT and FQNNGV. The CDR3 contains 13 residues. The CDR3 sequence is CASSLGVNTEAFF. CDR3 sequence (DNA): TGTGCCAGCAGCTTAGGGGTGAACACTGAAGCTTTCTTT.

The chain has TRBV5-1 and TRBJ1-2; D call uncertain. CDR3 length equals 15 residues. V dropped 4 bases and J dropped 1 base, with 14 bases sitting between them. Germline values: CDR1 SGHRS, CDR2 YFSETQ. The chain's CDR3 is CASSPDSGYNYGYTF. Written as DNA, the CDR3 is TGCGCCAGCAGCCCGGATTCCGGATATAACTATGGCTACACCTTC.

V is TRBV2 and J is TRBJ2-1, with TRBD2 matching over 12 bases. V shed 5 bases and J 7 bases; nucleotides not matched to a gene: 6. Germline CDR1 and CDR2: SNHLY and FYNNEI. This CDR3 has 15 residues. CDR3 coding DNA: TGTGCCAGCAGTTTTACTAGCGGGGGGTTGAATGAGCAGTTCTTC. Protein sequence: CASSFTSGGLNEQFF.

The V gene is TRBV19, the J gene TRBJ2-1; 13 nucleotides align to TRBD2. Germline values: CDR1 LNHDA, CDR2 SQIVND (reference sequence). J lost 4 bases, V lost 5 bases, and 5 bases had no gene match. The CDR3 has 16 residues. DNA of the CDR3: TGTGCCAGTAGTCCTTGGACTAGCGGGGGATACAATGAGCAGTTCTTC. Translating gives CASSPWTSGGYNEQFF.

The V and J genes are TRBV3-1 (or the pseudogene TRBV3-2) and TRBJ1-3; D unclear. The CDR3 runs 15 residues. Trimming removed 1 base from V and 0 bases from J, with 7 bases in between. CDR1 and CDR2 (germline): LGHDT, YNNKEL (reference sequence). CDR3 loop: CASSQGSLSGNTIYF. CDR3 bases: TGTGCCAGCAGCCAAGGGTCCCTCTCTGGAAACACCATATATTTT.

The chain uses TRBV5-4 and TRBJ2-3, with 7 bases lining up with TRBD2. After removal of 4 bases from V and 2 bases from J, the junction contained 10 bases not matched to a gene. The CDR3 runs to 16 residues. Germline CDR1 and CDR2: SGHNT and YYREEE (reference sequence). The CDR3 here is CASSLGGGRNTDTQYF. CDR3 DNA: TGTGCCAGCAGCCTCGGGGGAGGGAGGAACACAGATACGCAGTATTTT.

The chain combines TRBV19 with TRBJ1-5; 10 nucleotides match TRBD1. V lost 6 bases and J lost 6; bases outside the gene matches: 2. In germline, CDR1 is LNHDA, CDR2 SQIVND (reference sequence). The CDR3 sequence is 13 residues long. DNA for the CDR3: TGTGCCAGTAGCGGACAGGGGGGTCAGCCCCAGCATTTT. This translates into CASSGQGGQPQHF. Variable domain in full (rest from reference TRBV19 and TRBJ1-5): DGGITQSPKYLFRKEGQNVTLSCEQNLNHDAMYWYRQDPGQGLRLIYYSQIVNDFQKGDIAEGYSVSREKKESFPLTVTSAQKNPTAFYLCASSGQGGQPQHFGDGTRLSIL.

This clone appeared a few times. The chain combines TRBV19 with TRBJ2-1, with D unresolved. The V gene lost 1 base and the J gene lost 6 bases, with 16 bases spanning the gap. The CDR3 has 16 residues. Per germline, CDR1 LNHDA and CDR2 SQIVND (reference sequence). The CDR3 nucleotides are TGTGCCAGTAGTATAGCACTACCAGGCGGCGGCAATGAGCAGTTCTTC. It codes for CASSIALPGGGNEQFF.

This clone was observed a single time. V gene TRBV18 combines with J gene TRBJ1-2; 7 bases align to TRBD1. Per the germline V gene, CDR1 is KGHSH and CDR2 is LQKENI. Germline trimming cut 2 bases from V and 5 bases from J; bases unmatched to any gene: 5. The CDR3 extends over 14 amino acids. Written as DNA, the CDR3 is TGTGCCAGCTCACCAGACAGGGTAAAATATGGCTACACCTTC. Amino acids: CASSPDRVKYGYTF. The full variable domain, completed using reference TRBV18 and TRBJ1-2, is NAGVMQNPRHLVRRRGQEARLRCSPMKGHSHVYWYRQLPEEGLKFMVYLQKENIIDESGMPKERFSAEFPKEGPSILRIQQVVRGDSAAYFCASSPDRVKYGYTFGSGTRLTVV.

This chain links TRBV19 with TRBJ1-5; TRBD1 might be the D (6 bases). V was cut by 3 bases and J by 6 bases, with 15 bases left in between. The length of the CDR3 is 15 residues. Per the germline V gene, CDR1 is LNHDA and CDR2 is SQIVND (reference sequence). The DNA of the CDR3 is TGTGCCAGTAGTATTGCCGCCGGGGGCAGTCAGCCCCAGCATTTT. Translation gives CASSIAAGGSQPQHF.

The V gene is TRBV7-2, the J gene TRBJ2-1; no firm D call. Germline CDR1 reads SGHTA; CDR2 reads FQGNSA. Trimming cost V 5 bases and J 1 base, with 9 bases left between them. This CDR3 has 14 residues. CDR3 protein: CASSPRSSYNEQFF. In nucleotides, the CDR3 is TGTGCCAGCAGCCCTCGAAGTTCCTACAATGAGCAGTTCTTC.

V and J are TRBV11-2 and TRBJ2-1; 9 bases match TRBD1. V was pared by 5 bases and J by 9 bases, with 2 bases of the junction left unmatched. CDR1 and CDR2 (germline): SGHAT, FQNNGV. CDR3 length: 12 residues. The CDR3 region is CASSLDRGEQFF. The CDR3 nucleotides read TGTGCCAGCAGCCTGGACAGGGGTGAGCAGTTCTTC.

The chain carries TRBV18 and TRBJ2-6; D call uncertain. Deletions cut 5 bases from V and 0 bases from J, with 8 bases between. The CDR3 is 15 amino acids. CDR1 and CDR2 from the germline V gene are KGHSH and LQKENI. CDR3 sequence reads: CASSEPLSGANVLTF. CDR3 nucleotide sequence: TGTGCCAGCTCAGAGCCCCTCTCTGGGGCCAACGTCCTGACTTTC.

V usage is TRBV25-1 and J usage is TRBJ1-2; D uncertain. The V end was cut by 5 bases, the J end by 8 bases, with 21 bases between. Germline assignment: CDR1 MGHDK and CDR2 SYGVNS. This CDR3 comprises 15 residues. CDR3 sequence (DNA): TGTGCCAGCAGTCCCGCAACCAGGATAGAATCGGGCTACACCTTC. Protein product: CASSPATRIESGYTF.

The gene calls are TRBV28 and TRBJ2-7; D not resolved. The CDR3 has 15 amino acids. The V gene's germline CDR1 is MDHEN and CDR2 SYDVKM. Trimming removed 2 bases at V and 2 bases at J, with 13 bases between. The CDR3 loop reads CASSLTESTAYEQYF. In DNA form, the CDR3 reads TGTGCCAGCAGTTTAACCGAGTCGACTGCCTACGAGCAGTACTTC.

This chain joins TRBV7-9 and TRBJ1-2; 7 nucleotides align to TRBD1. CDR3 length: 13 residues. V was clipped by 6 bases and J by 4 bases; unmatched bases: 5. CDR1 and CDR2 from the germline V gene are SEHNR and FQNEAQ (reference sequence). CDR3: CASSATGPYGYTF. The CDR3 DNA is TGTGCCAGCAGTGCGACAGGGCCCTATGGCTACACCTTC.

This clone was counted a few times. The rearrangement joins TRBV18 to TRBJ1-1; 7 bases align to TRBD1. The CDR3 sequence is 15 residues long. CDR1 and CDR2 from the germline V gene are KGHSH and LQKENI. V trimming: 3 bases; J trimming: 1 base; junction bases outside the gene matches: 5. DNA for the CDR3: TGTGCCAGCTCACCGATCGGACAGGCGAACACTGAAGCTTTCTTT. Protein product: CASSPIGQANTEAFF.

The V and J genes are TRBV4-1 and TRBJ2-1; D uncertain. Germline lookup yields CDR1 MGHRA and CDR2 YSYEKL. Deletions cut 2 bases from V and 5 bases from J, with 4 bases between. CDR3 length: 12 amino acids. CDR3 coding DNA: TGCGCCAGCAGCCAAACCGACAATGAGCAGTTCTTC. Encoded protein: CASSQTDNEQFF.

This sequence joins TRBV19 and TRBJ1-1, with a tentative D call TRBD1 (5 bases). V was shortened by 6 bases and J by 3 bases, with 20 bases between the two germline ends. CDR3 size: 16 residues. Looked up from germline, CDR1 is LNHDA and CDR2 is SQIVND (reference sequence). The CDR3 nucleotides are TGTGCCAGTAGGCTCTACGGTCCTGGGGGTTACACTGAAGCTTTCTTT. It translates to CASRLYGPGGYTEAFF. Full variable domain (rest looked up from reference TRBV19 and TRBJ1-1): DGGITQSPKYLFRKEGQNVTLSCEQNLNHDAMYWYRQDPGQGLRLIYYSQIVNDFQKGDIAEGYSVSREKKESFPLTVTSAQKNPTAFYLCASRLYGPGGYTEAFFGQGTRLTVV.

The chain is built from TRBV6-5 and TRBJ2-1; a possible D gene is TRBD2 (6 bases). In germline, CDR1 is MNHEY, CDR2 SVGAGI. Trimming removed 2 bases from V and 7 bases from J, with 15 bases in between. CDR3 length: 15 amino acids. The CDR3 reads CASSYMGGLRNEQFF. CDR3 sequence (DNA): TGTGCCAGCAGTTACATGGGAGGTCTGCGAAATGAGCAGTTCTTC.